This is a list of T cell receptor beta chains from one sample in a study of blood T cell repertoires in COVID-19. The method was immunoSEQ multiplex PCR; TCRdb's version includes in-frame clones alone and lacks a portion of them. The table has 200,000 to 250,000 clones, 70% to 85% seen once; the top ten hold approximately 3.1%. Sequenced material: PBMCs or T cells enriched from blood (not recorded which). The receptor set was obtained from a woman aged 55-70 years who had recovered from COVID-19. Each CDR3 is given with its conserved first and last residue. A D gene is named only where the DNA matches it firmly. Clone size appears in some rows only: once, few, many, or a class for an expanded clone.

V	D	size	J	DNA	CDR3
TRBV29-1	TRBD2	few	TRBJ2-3	TGCAGCGTTGATAGCGGGAGAACTACAGATACGCAGTATTTT	CSVDSGRTTDTQYF
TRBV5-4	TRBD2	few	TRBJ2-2	TGTGCCAGCAGCTACGGACTAGCGGGAGGGCCTCGGGAGCTGTTTTTT	CASSYGLAGGPRELFF
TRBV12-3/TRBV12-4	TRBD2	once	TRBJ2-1	TGTGCCAGCAATCGGGGGGGAAACAATGAGCAGTTCTTC	CASNRGGNNEQFF
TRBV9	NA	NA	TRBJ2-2	TGTGCCAGCAGCGTAGATTTTCCTAGCCCAACCGGGGAGCTGTTTTTT	CASSVDFPSPTGELFF
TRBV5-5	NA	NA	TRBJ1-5	TGTGCCAGCAGCTTGGGAGGATCAGGGTATAGCAATCAGCCCCAGCATTTT	CASSLGGSGYSNQPQHF
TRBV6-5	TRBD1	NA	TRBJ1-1	TGTGCCAGCAGTTACTCGATCAGGGGGCACACTGAAGCTTTCTTT	CASSYSIRGHTEAFF
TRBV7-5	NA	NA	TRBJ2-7	TGTGTCAGAAGCTTAATGTTCCACAGATTTATCCACGAGCAGTACTTC	CVRSLMFHRFIHEQYF
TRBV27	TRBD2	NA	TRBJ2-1	TGTGCCAGCAGTAGAGCGGGGCCTAGGTCCTACAATGAGCAGTTCTTC	CASSRAGPRSYNEQFF
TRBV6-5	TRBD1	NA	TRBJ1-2	TGTGCCAGCAGTTACGATCAGGGGGCCAGATATGGCTACACCTTC	CASSYDQGARYGYTF
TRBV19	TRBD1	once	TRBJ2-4	TGTGCCACTCACCCTAGACAGGGGGCTACCAAAAACATTCAGTACTTC	CATHPRQGATKNIQYF
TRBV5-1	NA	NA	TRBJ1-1	TGCGCCAGCAGCTTGTCAGGTAGAGGGGGATCAGACACTGAAGCTTTCTTT	CASSLSGRGGSDTEAFF
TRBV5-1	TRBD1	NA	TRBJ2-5	TGCGCCAGCAGCACCACAGGGGGTCCAGAAGAGACCCAGTACTTC	CASSTTGGPEETQYF
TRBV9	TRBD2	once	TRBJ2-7	TGTGCCAGCAGCGTAGAAGCGGGGGCTCCCTACGAGCAGTACTTC	CASSVEAGAPYEQYF
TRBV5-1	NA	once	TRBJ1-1	TGCGCCAGCAGCTTGGGGACATCGAACACTGAAGCTTTCTTT	CASSLGTSNTEAFF
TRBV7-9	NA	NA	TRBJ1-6	TGTGCCAGCAGCTTGGTGACTGACAATTCACCCCTCCACTTT	CASSLVTDNSPLHF
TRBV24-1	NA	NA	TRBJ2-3	TGTGCCACCAGTGATTCTAGATACACAGATACGCAGTATTTT	CATSDSRYTDTQYF
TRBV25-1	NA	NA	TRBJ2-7	TGTGCCAGCACCCGTGGGCAGGGATCCTACGAGCAGTACTTC	CASTRGQGSYEQYF
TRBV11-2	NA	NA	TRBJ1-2	TGTGCCAGCAGCCCGGGATTCACGGGCGGCTACACCTTC	CASSPGFTGGYTF
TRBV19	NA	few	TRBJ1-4	TGTGCCAGTAGTATGAACAGAAATGAAAAACTGTTTTTT	CASSMNRNEKLFF
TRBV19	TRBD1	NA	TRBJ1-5	TGTGCCAGTAGTAAGGGGGCAGGTCAGCCCCAGCATTTT	CASSKGAGQPQHF
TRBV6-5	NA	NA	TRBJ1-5	TGTGCCAGCAGTCAAAGAGGCCAGCCCCAGCATTTT	CASSQRGQPQHF
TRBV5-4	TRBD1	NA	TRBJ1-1	TGTGCCAGCAGCTGGGGGACAGGGGTTACTGAAGCTTTCTTT	CASSWGTGVTEAFF
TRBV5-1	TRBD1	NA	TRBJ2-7	TGCGCCAGCAGCTTAAGGACAGGGAGCTCCTACGAGCAGTACTTC	CASSLRTGSSYEQYF
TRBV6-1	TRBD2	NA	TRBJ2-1	TGTGCCAGCAGTGAAGGAGGGGAGGGGCGGATTTACAATGAGCAGTTCTTC	CASSEGGEGRIYNEQFF
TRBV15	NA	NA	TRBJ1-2	TGTGCCACCAGCAGAGATCGGCGGGAGGCCCTTGACTACACCTTC	CATSRDRREALDYTF
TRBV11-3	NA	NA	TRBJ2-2	TGTGCCAGCAGCCTTAGGGCCAACAGGGCTTTCACCGGGGAGCTGTTTTTT	CASSLRANRAFTGELFF
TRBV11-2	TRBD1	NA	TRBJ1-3	TGTGCCAGCAGCTCCCGGCAGGGGGCGGACACCATATATTTT	CASSSRQGADTIYF
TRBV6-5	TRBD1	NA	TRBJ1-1	TGTGCCAGCAAACTGACAGGGGTGGACACTGAAGCTTTCTTT	CASKLTGVDTEAFF
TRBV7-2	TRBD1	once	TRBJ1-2	TGTGCCAGCAGCTTAGAGTCGGGACAGAACTATGGCTACACCTTC	CASSLESGQNYGYTF
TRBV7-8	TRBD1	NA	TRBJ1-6	TGTGCCAGCAGCCAGGAGGACAGGGGGAGCTCCTATAATTCACCCCTCCACTTT	CASSQEDRGSSYNSPLHF
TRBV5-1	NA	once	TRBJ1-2	TGCGCCAGCAGCTTAGGGGAGGCGATTCACTATGGCTACACCTTC	CASSLGEAIHYGYTF
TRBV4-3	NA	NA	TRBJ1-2	TGCGCCAGCAGCCTGATCGGGGGGGCGAACTATGGCTACACCTTC	CASSLIGGANYGYTF
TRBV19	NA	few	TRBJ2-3	TGTGCCAGTAGTATGGCGCGGGATTGGGGAGATACGCAGTATTTT	CASSMARDWGDTQYF
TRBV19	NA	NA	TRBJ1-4	TGTGCCAGTAGTCCGACTACAGGGATTGGGAATGAAAAACTGTTTTTT	CASSPTTGIGNEKLFF
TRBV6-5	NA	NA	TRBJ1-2	TGTGCCAGCAGTTACTCGGCAGGGGCAAACTATGGCTACACCTTC	CASSYSAGANYGYTF
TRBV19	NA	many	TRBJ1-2	TGTGCCAGTACCGCACCCGGGGGGGGCGATGGCTACACCTTC	CASTAPGGGDGYTF
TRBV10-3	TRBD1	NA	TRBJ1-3	TGTGCCATCAGGGTAGGGGGCTCCGCGGGAAACACCATATATTTT	CAIRVGGSAGNTIYF
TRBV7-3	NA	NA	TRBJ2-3	TGTGCCAGCAGCCACGGGGGACAGTCTAGAGATACGCAGTATTTT	CASSHGGQSRDTQYF
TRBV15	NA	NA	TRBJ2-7	TGTGCCACCAGCAGAGGCGTGTTCAACTACGAGCAGTACTTC	CATSRGVFNYEQYF
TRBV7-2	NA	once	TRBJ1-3	TGTGCCAGCAGCTTAGTTCAGGGGCTTACAGGAAACACCATATATTTT	CASSLVQGLTGNTIYF
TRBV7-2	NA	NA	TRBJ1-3	TGTGCCAGCACCGAGAGGGGGACCTCTGGAAACACCATATATTTT	CASTERGTSGNTIYF
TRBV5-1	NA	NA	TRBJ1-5	TGCGCCAGCAGCTTCGGGGGTGATCAGCCCCAGCATTTT	CASSFGGDQPQHF
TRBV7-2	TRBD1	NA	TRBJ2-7	TGTGCCAGCAGCCGCCGGACAGGGAATACCAACTTGGAGTGGGAGCAGTACTTC	CASSRRTGNTNLEWEQYF
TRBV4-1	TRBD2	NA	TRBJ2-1	TGCGCCAGCAGCCAACACTCTAGCGGGGGTAACAATGAGCAGTTCTTC	CASSQHSSGGNNEQFF
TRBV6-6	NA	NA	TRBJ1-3	TGTGCCAGCAGTTCGGGGTTCGGAAACACCATATATTTT	CASSSGFGNTIYF
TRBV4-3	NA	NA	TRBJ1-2	TGCGCCAGCAGCCAAATGTCAGGGGTTTTAGGCTATGGCTACACCTTC	CASSQMSGVLGYGYTF
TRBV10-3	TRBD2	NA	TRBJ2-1	TGTGCCATCAGTGAGTATCCAGCGGGGAGCTCCTACAATGAGCAGTTCTTC	CAISEYPAGSSYNEQFF
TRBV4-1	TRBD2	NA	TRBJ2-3	TGCGCCAGCAGCCGACCTCAAGACCAGCGGGGGGACTCTAGCACAGATACGCAGTATTTT	CASSRPQDQRGDSSTDTQYF
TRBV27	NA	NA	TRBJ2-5	TGTGCCAGCAGTCAGGTAAACCGGGACTCCAAGGACCAGTACTTC	CASSQVNRDSKDQYF
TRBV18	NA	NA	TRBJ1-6	TGTGCCAGCTCACCCGGGGATGGGCCACCCCTCCACTTT	CASSPGDGPPLHF
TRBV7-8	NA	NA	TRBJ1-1	TGTGCCAGCAGCTTCCGATGGGGACACCAGAACACTGAAGCTTTCTTT	CASSFRWGHQNTEAFF